The clone carrying this T cell receptor beta chain was picked up a small number of times. Its antigen is currently unknown. TCRdb used MiXCR to reprocess the reads, holding one entry per CDR3 protein. The sample holds some 900,000 distinct CDR3 sequences, about 31% seen once. The sample originates from a study of T cell repertoires in cytomegalovirus infection. Study background: Peptides in the study included HLA-C-restricted and HLA-B-restricted CMV epitopes. Public TCR beta signatures marked donors with CMV infection and the matching HLA.

V was trimmed by 2 bases and J by 2 bases, leaving 11 bases between them. The CDR3 is made up of 15 amino acids. From germline, CDR1 is MNHNS and CDR2 SASEGT. General observations from the study: Ex vivo responses were dominated by HLA-C-restricted CMV-specific TCR beta clonotypes. Carriers of CMV and the relevant HLA type were discriminated by public TCR beta frequency.

This TCR was recovered from a human donor in good health (CMV status not recorded). Some clones in this sample may be carry-over from other donors' samples. The specimen was cultured CD8+ T cells from PBMCs, collected from culture after CMV antigen stimulation. The chain has TRBV6-1 and TRBJ2-3; TRBD2 is a possible D gene (6 bases). CDR3 region: CASSELGGDTDTQYF. The CDR3 DNA follows: TGTGCCAGCAGTGAATTGGGGGGAGACACAGATACGCAGTATTTT.